The rows below give T cell receptor beta chains drawn from one sample of a study of tumor and adjacent non-tumor tissue in lung cancer. TCRdb reprocessed the multiplex PCR reads with MiXCR, giving one entry per CDR3 protein. The sample holds about 120,000 distinct CDR3 sequences, around 82% seen once. The sample comprised lung tumor tissue. These TCRs come from a man between 65 and 85 years old with non-small cell lung cancer. Each CDR3 is given with its conserved first and last residue. The D gene is left open where the match is weak. The listing skips clone size in some rows; elsewhere it reads once, few, many or a size class.

D	V	size	J	DNA	CDR3
.	TRBV11-2	.	TRBJ2-1	TGTGCCAGCAGCCTAGTAGGTGGGAAAATATACAATGGGCAGTTCTTC	CASSLVGGKIYNGQFF
TRBD2	TRBV6-2/TRBV6-3	.	TRBJ2-2	TGTGCCAACACCCCCCGGACTAGCGGGGGGCTTCGGGAGCTGTTTTTT	CANTPRTSGGLRELFF
.	TRBV6-5	.	TRBJ2-2	TGTGCCAGCAGTTACTCTGCGGACCAAAACACCGGGGAGCCGTTTTTT	CASSYSADQNTGEPFF
.	TRBV12-3/TRBV12-4	.	TRBJ2-3	TGTACCAGCAGTTTCAGAGGAACGCAGTCTTTT	CTSSFRGTQSF
TRBD2	TRBV12-5	.	TRBJ2-1	TGTGCTAGTGGTTTGACTAGCGAGGGGATCTACAATGAGCAGTTCTTC	CASGLTSEGIYNEQFF
.	TRBV4-1	.	TRBJ2-5	TGCGCCAGCAGTACGGGACGGCGGTCCCAAGAGACCAAGTACTTC	CASSTGRRSQETKYF
.	TRBV14	.	TRBJ1-6	TGTGCCAGCAGCCTAGAGGGGTCAGTTGGGTCACTCCTCCACTTT	CASSLEGSVGSLLHF
.	TRBV28	.	TRBJ2-5	TGTGCCAGCAGTACATTTCAGGATGCGGAGGAGACTCAGTACTTC	CASSTFQDAEETQYF
.	TRBV20-1	.	TRBJ2-3	TGCAGTGTTGAGACCGGGACAAGGGCTTACGCGGATACGCAGTATTTT	CSVETGTRAYADTQYF
.	TRBV6-2/TRBV6-3	once	TRBJ1-1	TGTGCCAGCCGACCATATGTGGGACAAAGAAGAGAAGCTTTCTTC	CASRPYVGQRREAFF
.	TRBV4-1	.	TRBJ2-7	TGTGCCAGCAGCCGCGGTACCGGCATGGCGAGCGAGCAGTACTTC	CASSRGTGMASEQYF
.	TRBV4-3	many	TRBJ1-3	TGCGCCAGCAGCCAAGGGGTCCCGGCGGACACCATATATTTT	CASSQGVPADTIYF
.	TRBV14	.	TRBJ2-2	TGTGCCAGCAGTCAAAGGGGGAAGGACGGGGAGCTGTTTTTT	CASSQRGKDGELFF
.	TRBV4-1	.	TRBJ2-5	TGTGCCAGGAGTCAACAGTGGGGGCATGAGACCCAGTACTTC	CARSQQWGHETQYF
TRBD2	TRBV20-1	medium-sized	TRBJ2-1	TGCAGTGCTAGAGATCCCAGCGGGGGGGCCGGTTGGGATGAGCAGTTCTTC	CSARDPSGGAGWDEQFF
.	TRBV29-1	.	TRBJ2-5	TGCGGCGTACAAGGACTCCCGACTTATACTTACTTC	CGVQGLPTYTYF